These T cell receptor beta chains were read from a single sample in a study of shared clonotypes between healthy human individuals. Assay: immunoSEQ multiplex PCR; the TCRdb copy retains only in-frame clones and omits some. Altogether 2.3 million or so clones are present, more than 80% being singletons, with the ten largest covering about 0.41%. Material for sequencing was naive CD4+ T cells from PBMCs. These receptor sequences come from a man between 18 and 29 years old in good health. Some clones in this sample may be carry-over from other donors' samples. Each CDR3 is given with its conserved first and last residue. A D gene is named only where the DNA matches it firmly. Clone size is not always given. Where it is, it says once, few, many or a class for expanded clones.

j_call: TRBJ2-6
clone_size: -
v_call: TRBV7-3
d_call: -
cdr3_nt: TGTGCCAGCAGCTATGGAGTTAGAGGGGCCGGGGCCAACGTCCTGACTTTC
cdr3_aa: CASSYGVRGAGANVLTF

j_call: TRBJ1-1
clone_size: -
v_call: TRBV6-5
d_call: -
cdr3_nt: TGTGCCAGCAGTTATTGGGGTGTGGGTAGCACTGAAGCTTTCTTT
cdr3_aa: CASSYWGVGSTEAFF

j_call: TRBJ2-7
clone_size: -
v_call: TRBV28
d_call: -
cdr3_nt: TGTGCCAGCAGTTCTGGGGGGTCGCAGTACTTC
cdr3_aa: CASSSGGSQYF

j_call: TRBJ1-1
clone_size: once
v_call: TRBV6-4
d_call: TRBD1
cdr3_nt: TGTGCCAGCAGTGACAACAGGGGTAGCACTGAAGCTTTCTTT
cdr3_aa: CASSDNRGSTEAFF

j_call: TRBJ2-7
clone_size: -
v_call: TRBV28
d_call: TRBD2
cdr3_nt: TGTGCCAGCAGCAGGTTAGCGGGCCCTGCGGGCTACGAGCAGTACTTC
cdr3_aa: CASSRLAGPAGYEQYF

j_call: TRBJ2-1
clone_size: -
v_call: TRBV29-1
d_call: TRBD1
cdr3_nt: TGCAGCGCGGGACAGGGTTACAATGAGCAGTTCTTC
cdr3_aa: CSAGQGYNEQFF

j_call: TRBJ1-2
clone_size: -
v_call: TRBV30
d_call: -
cdr3_nt: TGTGCCCAAGGCAGCTTCTATGGCTACACCTTC
cdr3_aa: CAQGSFYGYTF

j_call: TRBJ2-7
clone_size: -
v_call: TRBV12-5
d_call: -
cdr3_nt: TGTGCTAGTGGTTTGGACCCCTACGAGCAGTACTTC
cdr3_aa: CASGLDPYEQYF

j_call: TRBJ1-1
clone_size: few
v_call: TRBV19
d_call: -
cdr3_nt: TGTGCCAGTAGTAGTATCGTTCCCCTGAACACTGAAGCTTTCTTT
cdr3_aa: CASSSIVPLNTEAFF

j_call: TRBJ1-2
clone_size: -
v_call: TRBV28
d_call: TRBD1
cdr3_nt: TGTGCCAGCAGTTCCGGACAGGGGCTTGGCTACACCTTC
cdr3_aa: CASSSGQGLGYTF

j_call: TRBJ2-7
clone_size: -
v_call: TRBV18
d_call: -
cdr3_nt: TGTGCCAGCTCACCAGGGAACATTCGATCCTACGAGCAGTACTTC
cdr3_aa: CASSPGNIRSYEQYF

j_call: TRBJ1-2
clone_size: -
v_call: TRBV6-1
d_call: -
cdr3_nt: TGTGCCAGCCTTCCAGTTACAGGGCGTATCTATGGCTACACCTTC
cdr3_aa: CASLPVTGRIYGYTF